These T cell receptor beta chains were read from a single sample in a study of control samples from healthy donors and cancer patients. The table came from immunoSEQ multiplex PCR; TCRdb's copy has only in-frame clones and leaves some out. The profile shows fewer than 90,000 clones, about 90% of them singletons. The sequenced sample was blood. The receptors come from a man aged 50-59 years in good health. CDR3s include the opening cysteine and the closing phenylalanine or tryptophan. D genes are given only for firm matches. The size entry is marked missing in some rows and otherwise reads once, few, many or a size class.

d_call: .
v_call: TRBV6-5
j_call: TRBJ2-7
clone_size: .
cdr3_length: 11
cdr3_aa: CASQGYYEQYF
cdr3_nt: TGTGCCAGCCAGGGATACTACGAGCAGTACTTC

d_call: .
v_call: TRBV9
j_call: TRBJ1-6
clone_size: .
cdr3_length: 18
cdr3_aa: CASSLDSLTSSYNSPLHF
cdr3_nt: TGTGCCAGCAGCCTGGACAGCCTCACTAGCTCCTATAATTCACCCCTCCACTTT

d_call: .
v_call: TRBV12-3/TRBV12-4
j_call: TRBJ1-2
clone_size: once
cdr3_length: 12
cdr3_aa: CASSSDPGGYTF
cdr3_nt: TGTGCCAGCAGTTCGGACCCGGGGGGCTACACCTTC

d_call: .
v_call: TRBV4-3
j_call: TRBJ1-3
clone_size: .
cdr3_length: 15
cdr3_aa: CASSQAPAAGNTIYF
cdr3_nt: TGCGCCAGCAGCCAAGCCCCGGCGGCGGGAAACACCATATATTTT

d_call: .
v_call: TRBV7-9
j_call: TRBJ1-2
clone_size: few
cdr3_length: 11
cdr3_aa: CASSSSYGYTF
cdr3_nt: TGTGCCAGCAGCAGCAGCTATGGCTACACCTTC

d_call: .
v_call: TRBV7-2
j_call: TRBJ2-2
clone_size: .
cdr3_length: 14
cdr3_aa: CASSPDTNTGELFF
cdr3_nt: TGTGCCAGCAGCCCAGATACGAACACCGGGGAGCTGTTTTTT

d_call: .
v_call: TRBV6-5
j_call: TRBJ2-1
clone_size: .
cdr3_length: 11
cdr3_aa: CASSRGAEQFF
cdr3_nt: TGTGCCAGCAGTAGGGGTGCTGAGCAGTTCTTC

d_call: .
v_call: TRBV12-3/TRBV12-4
j_call: TRBJ2-7
clone_size: once
cdr3_length: 13
cdr3_aa: CASSLNGPYEQYF
cdr3_nt: TGTGCCAGCAGTTTGAATGGGCCCTACGAGCAGTACTTC

d_call: .
v_call: TRBV18
j_call: TRBJ2-2
clone_size: .
cdr3_length: 14
cdr3_aa: CASSPGQFTGELFF
cdr3_nt: TGTGCCAGCTCACCCGGACAGTTCACCGGGGAGCTGTTTTTT

d_call: TRBD1
v_call: TRBV7-8
j_call: TRBJ1-2
clone_size: .
cdr3_length: 13
cdr3_aa: CASSLDRDYGYTF
cdr3_nt: TGTGCCAGCAGCTTGGACAGGGACTATGGCTACACCTTC

d_call: .
v_call: TRBV3-1/TRBV3-2
j_call: TRBJ1-1
clone_size: .
cdr3_length: 14
cdr3_aa: CASSLLGTNTEAFF
cdr3_nt: TGTGCCAGCAGCCTCTTAGGGACGAACACTGAAGCTTTCTTT

d_call: TRBD1
v_call: TRBV27
j_call: TRBJ1-1
clone_size: .
cdr3_length: 14
cdr3_aa: CASSPGQGFGEAFF
cdr3_nt: TGTGCCAGCAGTCCAGGACAGGGTTTTGGTGAAGCTTTCTTT

d_call: TRBD1
v_call: TRBV18
j_call: TRBJ1-2
clone_size: .
cdr3_length: 16
cdr3_aa: CASSPNTGEANYGYTF
cdr3_nt: TGTGCCAGCTCACCCAATACAGGGGAGGCTAACTATGGCTACACCTTC

d_call: TRBD1
v_call: TRBV5-1
j_call: TRBJ1-3
clone_size: .
cdr3_length: 13
cdr3_aa: CASSRGQGNTIYF
cdr3_nt: TGCGCCAGCAGCAGGGGACAGGGAAACACCATATATTTT

d_call: TRBD1
v_call: TRBV6-6
j_call: TRBJ2-5
clone_size: .
cdr3_length: 13
cdr3_aa: CASSVTGGETQYF
cdr3_nt: TGTGCCAGCAGTGTCACAGGGGGGGAGACCCAGTACTTC

d_call: .
v_call: TRBV7-9
j_call: TRBJ1-2
clone_size: .
cdr3_length: 13
cdr3_aa: CASSYREGNGYTF
cdr3_nt: TGTGCCAGCAGCTACAGGGAGGGGAATGGCTACACCTTC

d_call: TRBD2
v_call: TRBV5-1
j_call: TRBJ2-1
clone_size: .
cdr3_length: 14
cdr3_aa: CASSFGSGYNEQFF
cdr3_nt: TGCGCCAGCAGCTTCGGTAGCGGGTACAATGAGCAGTTCTTC

d_call: .
v_call: TRBV6-5
j_call: TRBJ1-1
clone_size: .
cdr3_length: 14
cdr3_aa: CASIFSSAGAEAFF
cdr3_nt: TGTGCCAGCATTTTCTCCTCCGCTGGGGCTGAAGCTTTCTTT

d_call: .
v_call: TRBV6-5
j_call: TRBJ2-7
clone_size: .
cdr3_length: 15
cdr3_aa: CASSYSEGYSYEQYF
cdr3_nt: TGTGCCAGCAGTTACTCTGAGGGGTACTCCTACGAGCAGTACTTC

d_call: .
v_call: TRBV7-7
j_call: TRBJ2-3
clone_size: .
cdr3_length: 13
cdr3_aa: CASSLAYRDTQYF
cdr3_nt: TGTGCTAGCAGCTTGGCCTATCGGGATACGCAGTATTTT

d_call: .
v_call: TRBV7-2
j_call: TRBJ1-2
clone_size: .
cdr3_length: 16
cdr3_aa: CASSLAPGTANYGYTF
cdr3_nt: TGTGCCAGCAGCTTAGCGCCGGGAACTGCTAACTATGGCTACACCTTC

d_call: TRBD1
v_call: TRBV5-5
j_call: TRBJ1-3
clone_size: .
cdr3_length: 17
cdr3_aa: CASSAGTVSSTGNTIYF
cdr3_nt: TGTGCCAGCAGCGCGGGGACAGTCTCGTCGACTGGAAACACCATATATTTT

d_call: .
v_call: TRBV19
j_call: TRBJ2-5
clone_size: .
cdr3_length: 14
cdr3_aa: CASSHRERQETQYF
cdr3_nt: TGTGCCAGTAGCCACAGGGAGCGCCAAGAGACCCAGTACTTC

d_call: .
v_call: TRBV20-1
j_call: TRBJ2-3
clone_size: .
cdr3_length: 11
cdr3_aa: CSANNADTQYF
cdr3_nt: TGCAGTGCTAACAACGCAGATACGCAGTATTTT

d_call: TRBD1
v_call: TRBV5-5
j_call: TRBJ1-5
clone_size: .
cdr3_length: 16
cdr3_aa: CASSSGGTASGQPQHF
cdr3_nt: TGTGCCAGCAGCTCCGGAGGGACAGCGAGTGGTCAGCCCCAGCATTTT

d_call: .
v_call: TRBV27
j_call: TRBJ1-1
clone_size: .
cdr3_length: 10
cdr3_aa: CASSRTEAFF
cdr3_nt: TGTGCCAGCAGTCGGACTGAAGCTTTCTTT

d_call: .
v_call: TRBV12-5
j_call: TRBJ1-3
clone_size: .
cdr3_length: 17
cdr3_aa: CASGLLGVGLLGNTIYF
cdr3_nt: TGTGCTAGTGGTTTGTTGGGAGTCGGCCTATTGGGAAACACCATATATTTT

d_call: .
v_call: TRBV18
j_call: TRBJ2-3
clone_size: .
cdr3_length: 14
cdr3_aa: CASSPPDLHATQYF
cdr3_nt: TGTGCCAGCTCACCACCCGACCTCCACGCTACGCAGTATTTT

d_call: .
v_call: TRBV7-2
j_call: TRBJ1-2
clone_size: once
cdr3_length: 13
cdr3_aa: CASSLGRENGYTF
cdr3_nt: TGTGCCAGCAGCTTGGGCAGGGAGAATGGCTACACCTTC

d_call: .
v_call: TRBV2
j_call: TRBJ1-2
clone_size: .
cdr3_length: 13
cdr3_aa: CASSEVVGDGYTF
cdr3_nt: TGTGCCAGCAGCGAGGTCGTAGGGGATGGCTACACCTTC

d_call: TRBD2
v_call: TRBV2
j_call: TRBJ2-5
clone_size: few
cdr3_length: 15
cdr3_aa: CASKLAGNSGETQYF
cdr3_nt: TGTGCCAGCAAACTAGCGGGAAATTCGGGGGAGACCCAGTACTTC

d_call: .
v_call: TRBV27
j_call: TRBJ2-4
clone_size: .
cdr3_length: 14
cdr3_aa: CASSLFAEGNIQYF
cdr3_nt: TGTGCCAGCAGTTTATTCGCGGAGGGGAACATTCAGTACTTC

d_call: .
v_call: TRBV9
j_call: TRBJ1-2
clone_size: few
cdr3_length: 14
cdr3_aa: CASSLGGGGYGYTF
cdr3_nt: TGTGCCAGCAGCCTCGGCGGGGGAGGGTATGGCTACACCTTC

d_call: .
v_call: TRBV30
j_call: TRBJ1-1
clone_size: .
cdr3_length: 12
cdr3_aa: CAWSPGAEKAFF
cdr3_nt: TGTGCCTGGAGTCCGGGGGCGGAGAAAGCTTTCTTT

d_call: TRBD1
v_call: TRBV6-2/TRBV6-3
j_call: TRBJ1-5
clone_size: .
cdr3_length: 14
cdr3_aa: CASSATGDRQPQHF
cdr3_nt: TGTGCCAGCAGTGCGACAGGGGATCGACAGCCCCAGCATTTT

d_call: .
v_call: TRBV24-1
j_call: TRBJ2-1
clone_size: .
cdr3_length: 15
cdr3_aa: CATSREGSLSNEQFF
cdr3_nt: TGTGCCACCAGTCGTGAAGGGTCTCTTTCCAATGAGCAGTTCTTC

d_call: .
v_call: TRBV3-1/TRBV3-2
j_call: TRBJ1-6
clone_size: once
cdr3_length: 13
cdr3_aa: CASSLGEHSPLHF
cdr3_nt: TGTGCCAGCAGCCTGGGGGAACACTCACCCCTCCACTTT

d_call: TRBD1
v_call: TRBV24-1
j_call: TRBJ2-7
clone_size: .
cdr3_length: 16
cdr3_aa: CATSDQDRAHPYEQYF
cdr3_nt: TGTGCCACCAGTGACCAGGACAGGGCCCATCCCTACGAGCAGTACTTC

d_call: .
v_call: TRBV5-1
j_call: TRBJ2-3
clone_size: .
cdr3_length: 15
cdr3_aa: CASSYQQGSSDTQYF
cdr3_nt: TGCGCCAGCAGCTACCAACAGGGCTCGTCAGATACGCAGTATTTT

d_call: .
v_call: TRBV7-2
j_call: TRBJ2-3
clone_size: .
cdr3_length: 13
cdr3_aa: CASSFQLGDTQYF
cdr3_nt: TGTGCCAGCAGCTTCCAACTAGGAGATACGCAGTATTTT

d_call: TRBD1
v_call: TRBV9
j_call: TRBJ1-2
clone_size: .
cdr3_length: 18
cdr3_aa: CASSRGTADYPYPYGYTF
cdr3_nt: TGTGCCAGCAGCCGAGGGACAGCGGATTACCCCTATCCCTATGGCTACACCTTC

d_call: .
v_call: TRBV27
j_call: TRBJ1-2
clone_size: few
cdr3_length: 12
cdr3_aa: CASISGGGGYTF
cdr3_nt: TGTGCCAGCATCAGCGGGGGAGGTGGCTACACCTTC

d_call: TRBD1
v_call: TRBV4-2
j_call: TRBJ1-4
clone_size: .
cdr3_length: 16
cdr3_aa: CASSQGQGATNEKLFF
cdr3_nt: TGTGCCAGCAGCCAAGGACAGGGGGCAACTAATGAAAAACTGTTTTTT

d_call: .
v_call: TRBV28
j_call: TRBJ2-5
clone_size: once
cdr3_length: 14
cdr3_aa: CASSLFGFAETQYF
cdr3_nt: TGTGCCAGCAGCTTATTCGGGTTCGCAGAGACCCAGTACTTC

d_call: .
v_call: TRBV6-4
j_call: TRBJ2-1
clone_size: .
cdr3_length: 14
cdr3_aa: CASSDSSRGPEQFF
cdr3_nt: TGTGCCAGCAGTGACTCGAGTCGGGGGCCTGAGCAGTTCTTC

d_call: TRBD2
v_call: TRBV15
j_call: TRBJ2-2
clone_size: .
cdr3_length: 17
cdr3_aa: CATSRDGAGAVSGELFF
cdr3_nt: TGTGCCACCAGCAGAGATGGGGCGGGAGCTGTGTCCGGGGAGCTGTTTTTT

d_call: TRBD1
v_call: TRBV4-2
j_call: TRBJ1-4
clone_size: .
cdr3_length: 17
cdr3_aa: CASSQGTGGATNEKLFF
cdr3_nt: TGTGCCAGCAGCCAAGGGACAGGGGGTGCAACTAATGAAAAACTGTTTTTT

d_call: .
v_call: TRBV7-8
j_call: TRBJ1-3
clone_size: .
cdr3_length: 15
cdr3_aa: CASSLLGLGGNTIYF
cdr3_nt: TGTGCCAGCAGCTTATTAGGGCTCGGAGGAAACACCATATATTTT

d_call: .
v_call: TRBV25-1
j_call: TRBJ1-6
clone_size: .
cdr3_length: 17
cdr3_aa: CASSELIHNSYNSPLHF
cdr3_nt: TGTGCCAGCAGTGAATTGATCCACAACTCCTATAATTCACCCCTCCACTTT

d_call: .
v_call: TRBV6-5
j_call: TRBJ1-2
clone_size: .
cdr3_length: 13
cdr3_aa: CASSYGGADGYTF
cdr3_nt: TGTGCCAGCAGTTACGGGGGGGCGGATGGCTACACCTTC

d_call: .
v_call: TRBV4-2
j_call: TRBJ1-2
clone_size: .
cdr3_length: 15
cdr3_aa: CASSQESRGGNGYTF
cdr3_nt: TGTGCCAGCAGCCAAGAATCGCGCGGGGGCAACGGCTACACCTTC

d_call: .
v_call: TRBV3-1/TRBV3-2
j_call: TRBJ2-1
clone_size: .
cdr3_length: 16
cdr3_aa: CASSQRWGGSYNEQFF
cdr3_nt: TGTGCCAGCAGCCAGCGTTGGGGTGGTTCCTACAATGAGCAGTTCTTC

d_call: TRBD2
v_call: TRBV18
j_call: TRBJ2-2
clone_size: .
cdr3_length: 15
cdr3_aa: CASSPGTSGTGELFF
cdr3_nt: TGTGCCAGCTCACCAGGGACTAGCGGAACCGGGGAGCTGTTTTTT